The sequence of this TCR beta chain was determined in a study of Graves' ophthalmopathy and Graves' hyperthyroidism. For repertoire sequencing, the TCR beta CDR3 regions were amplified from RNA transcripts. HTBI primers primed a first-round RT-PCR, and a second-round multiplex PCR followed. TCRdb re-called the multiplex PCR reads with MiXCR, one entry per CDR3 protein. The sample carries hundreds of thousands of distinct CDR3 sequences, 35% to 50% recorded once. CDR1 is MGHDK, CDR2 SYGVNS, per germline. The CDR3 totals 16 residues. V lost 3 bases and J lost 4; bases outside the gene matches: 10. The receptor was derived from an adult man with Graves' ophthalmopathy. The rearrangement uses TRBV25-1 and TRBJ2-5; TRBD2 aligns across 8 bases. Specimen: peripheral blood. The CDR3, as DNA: TGTGCCAGCAGTGACTTCACGGGGGGGCCCGGAGAGACCCAGTACTTC. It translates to CASSDFTGGPGETQYF.